Given below is one TCR beta chain in context. The data originate from a study of blood T cell repertoires in COVID-19. Study in general: Collection of acute and convalescent COVID-19 samples took place in the United States, Italy and Spain. The analysed material was cDNA or gDNA that came from T cells, B-cell-depleted T cells, or PBMCs.

Methods used by the authors: Estimation of nucleated cell counts was performed using reference gene primer amplification. The data were produced by immunoSEQ multiplex PCR, yet TCRdb's version contains in-frame clones alone and is incomplete. V and J calls and clone size are copied from that table; D and trimming were computed from the DNA. The sample carries tens of thousands of clones, almost 90% recorded once. Sample: peripheral blood. The clonotype originates from a man in his fifties or sixties with active COVID-19.

CDR3 protein: CASSQEFGLPGQGEGKNIQYF. CDR3 nucleotide sequence: TGCGCCAGCAGCCAAGAATTTGGCCTTCCGGGACAGGGGGAGGGCAAAAACATTCAGTACTTC. The rearrangement links TRBV4-1 to TRBJ2-4; 11 positions agree with TRBD1. V was pared by 0 bases and J by 3 bases, with 16 bases of the junction left unmatched. CDR1 is MGHRA and CDR2 is YSYEKL in the germline V gene. This CDR3 contains 21 residues.